The 26 T cell receptor beta chains listed next were all sequenced from one sample in a study of beta chain features in type 1 diabetes. The whole isolated RNA underwent reverse transcription, so sequencing captured expressed TCRB transcripts. The data were produced by immunoSEQ multiplex PCR, yet TCRdb's version contains in-frame clones alone and is incomplete. In the table there are 130,000 to 150,000 clones, about 7% of which are singletons. Sequencing used central memory CD4+ T cells from blood. All receptors derive from a woman younger than 45 in good health.

This chain connects TRBV6-1 to TRBJ2-1, with TRBD2 matching 9 bases. This CDR3 contains 15 residues. Germline lookup yields CDR1 MNHNS and CDR2 SASEGT. After removal of 8 bases from V and 5 bases from J, the junction contained 10 bases not matched to a gene. The CDR3 DNA reads as TGTGCCAGCTGTAACCGCGGGAGGGCTAACAATGAGCAGTTCTTC. Encoded protein: CASCNRGRANNEQFF.

This clone was seen a few times. The gene calls are TRBV2 and TRBJ2-5, with a possible D match to TRBD2 (6 bases). The CDR3 spans 14 residues. V shed 5 bases and J shed 4 bases, with 14 bases lying between them. CDR1 and CDR2 (germline): SNHLY, FYNNEI. CDR3 in amino acids: CASSKEGKIETQYF. The CDR3 bases are TGTGCCAGCAGTAAGGAGGGAAAAATAGAGACCCAGTACTTC. Variable domain in full (rest from reference TRBV2 and TRBJ2-5): EPEVTQTPSHQVTQMGQEVILRCVPISNHLYFYWYRQILGQKVEFLVSFYNNEISEKSEIFDDQFSVERPDGSNFTLKIRSTKLEDSAMYFCASSKEGKIETQYFGPGTRLLVL.

This clone was picked up a small number of times. V is TRBV18 and J is TRBJ2-3; TRBD2 matches at 7 bases. CDR1 and CDR2 from the germline V gene are KGHSH and LQKENI. The CDR3 sequence is 16 residues long. With 5 bases clipped from V and 4 bases from J, the junction kept 12 bases outside the gene matches. CDR3 DNA: TGTGCCAGCTCATCGTCTAGCGGAGGCGGGGCAGATACGCAGTATTTT. It yields the protein CASSSSSGGGADTQYF.

The chain recombines TRBV18 with TRBJ1-4; 7 nucleotides align to TRBD1. This CDR3 is 13 amino acids long. Germline V CDR1 and CDR2: KGHSH, LQKENI. Trimming cost V 2 bases and J 8 bases; bases outside gene matches: 2. The CDR3 is CASSPDRAEKLFF. The CDR3 DNA follows: TGTGCCAGCTCACCAGACAGGGCGGAAAAACTGTTTTTT. The variable domain in full, completed from reference TRBV18 and TRBJ1-4, reads NAGVMQNPRHLVRRRGQEARLRCSPMKGHSHVYWYRQLPEEGLKFMVYLQKENIIDESGMPKERFSAEFPKEGPSILRIQQVVRGDSAAYFCASSPDRAEKLFFGSGTQLSVL.

This rearrangement joins TRBV7-3 to TRBJ2-1; TRBD2 matches at 13 bases. Germline assignment: CDR1 SGHTA and CDR2 FQGTGA. V gave up 8 bases and J gave up 8 bases; unmatched junction bases: 3. The CDR3 consists of 13 residues. The CDR3 here is CASGTSGIDEQFF. The CDR3 DNA is TGTGCCAGCGGGACTAGCGGGATCGATGAGCAGTTCTTC. Based on the CDR3 plus reference TRBV7-3 and TRBJ2-1, the full variable domain is GAGVSQTPSNKVTEKGKYVELRCDPISGHTALYWYRQSLGQGPEFLIYFQGTGAADDSGLPNDRFFAVRPEGSVSTLKIQRTERGDSAVYLCASGTSGIDEQFFGPGTRLTVL.

The CDR3 DNA is TGTGCCAGCAGCGAGAAAATAGGGGCTTCCTACAATGAGCAGTTCTTC. Translation: CASSEKIGASYNEQFF. The chain has TRBV9 and TRBJ2-1; D is perhaps TRBD1 (5 bases). CDR1 is SGDLS, CDR2 YYNGEE, per germline. Trimming shortened V by 3 bases and J by 1 base, and 14 bases separated the two germline ends. The CDR3 runs 16 residues.

V usage is TRBV6-5 and J usage is TRBJ1-5, with D tentatively TRBD1 (6 bases). The V and J ends lost 6 bases and 1 base respectively, with 10 bases between them. This CDR3 has 14 residues. From germline, CDR1 is MNHEY and CDR2 SVGAGI. The CDR3 loop is CASSTTGSNQPQHF. The CDR3 DNA reads as TGTGCCAGCAGCACAACAGGGAGCAATCAGCCCCAGCATTTT.

This clone was counted only a few times. J is TRBJ2-5 and V is TRBV4-2; TRBD1 is a possible D gene (6 bases). The germline V gene encodes CDR1 LGHNA and CDR2 YNFKEQ. The CDR3 sequence is 14 residues long. Trimming stripped 3 bases from V and 1 base from J, with 9 bases between. CDR3 residues: CASSHGTSQETQYF. Here the CDR3 DNA reads TGTGCCAGCAGCCACGGGACATCCCAAGAGACCCAGTACTTC.

The chain carries TRBV12-5 and TRBJ2-5, with D perhaps matching TRBD2 (5 bases). Germline lookup yields CDR1 LGHNT and CDR2 FRNRAP. The length of the CDR3 is 17 residues. The germline V and J ends were trimmed by 4 bases and 2 bases, with 20 bases remaining between them. CDR3 coding DNA: TGTGCTAGTGGTTCGTCGTTAGGAGGTCGCGGGCAAGAGACCCAGTACTTC. Its translation is CASGSSLGGRGQETQYF.

This clone has only a few counts. The rearrangement uses TRBV29-1 and TRBJ1-3; D is unresolved. V was shortened by 5 bases and J by 0 bases, with 8 bases between the two germline ends. In germline, CDR1 is SQVTM, CDR2 ANQGSEA. There are 13 residues in the CDR3. CDR3 sequence: CSVSTASGNTIYF. The CDR3 DNA is TGCAGCGTTTCCACAGCCTCTGGAAACACCATATATTTT.

This clone has a handful of counts. This rearrangement joins TRBV28 to TRBJ1-5; TRBD1 agrees at 7 bases. Germline V CDR1 and CDR2: MDHEN, SYDVKM. J lost 3 bases, V lost 2 bases, and 4 bases had no gene match. There are 15 residues in the CDR3. The CDR3 DNA reads as TGTGCCAGCAGTTTAGCAACAGGGGCCAATCAGCCCCAGCATTTT. Its translation is CASSLATGANQPQHF.

The rearrangement joins TRBV7-2 to TRBJ2-5; the match to TRBD2 covers 8 bases. The CDR3 extends over 16 amino acids. Trimming at V came to 5 bases and at J to 3 bases, leaving 11 bases not matched to a gene. Per the germline V gene, CDR1 is SGHTA and CDR2 is FQGNSA. The DNA for the CDR3 is TGTGCCAGCAGCCAACGGGTAGCGGGATCAGAAGAGACCCAGTACTTC. It yields the protein CASSQRVAGSEETQYF.

This clone was detected a few times. The V and J genes are TRBV13 and TRBJ2-5; 14 bases map to TRBD2. V lost 4 bases, J lost 4 bases, and 2 bases stayed unmatched. In germline, CDR1 is PRHDT, CDR2 FYEKMQ (reference sequence). The CDR3 consists of 15 residues. The CDR3 bases are TGTGCCAGCAGCTCCGGACTAGCGGGAGGAGAGACCCAGTACTTC. Translation gives CASSSGLAGGETQYF.

This clone was observed a few times. The chain couples TRBV6-1 to TRBJ1-1, with a weak D call TRBD1 (6 bases). Germline V gene lookup returns CDR1 MNHNS and CDR2 SASEGT. Trimming pared 11 bases from V and 1 base from J, leaving 8 bases between. The CDR3 loop spans 11 amino acids. CDR3 sequence (DNA): TGTGCCCTCAGGGGGAACACTGAAGCTTTCTTT. Its translation: CALRGNTEAFF.

CDR3 coding DNA: TGTGCCAGCTCATCGACAAAGGACGGGGCCAGGGGGCAGTACTTC. Translating gives CASSSTKDGARGQYF. This chain uses TRBV18 with TRBJ2-7, with a possible D match to TRBD1 (6 bases). V lost 5 bases and J lost 9, with 23 bases in between. The CDR3 totals 15 residues. The germline gives CDR1 KGHSH, CDR2 LQKENI.

This clone was counted between two and nine times. This chain uses TRBV5-6 with TRBJ1-2, with D uncertain. Trimming removed 5 bases from V and 5 bases from J, with 10 bases in between. The CDR3 is made up of 12 amino acids. CDR1 SGHDT and CDR2 YYEEEE come from the germline V gene. The CDR3 region is CASSIPFYGYTF. In DNA form, the CDR3 reads TGTGCCAGCAGTATCCCCTTTTATGGCTACACCTTC.

CDR3 amino acids: CASSPMVQRRYGYTF. CDR3 nucleotide sequence: TGTGCCAGCTCACCAATGGTACAGAGACGTTATGGCTACACCTTC. The chain joins TRBV18 to TRBJ1-2, with D hard to call. Trimming took off 2 bases at V and 5 bases at J, with 15 bases between the two ends. Looked up from germline, CDR1 is KGHSH and CDR2 is LQKENI. The length of the CDR3 is 15 residues.

This clone showed up many times. The CDR3 sequence: CATGQGYGYTF. DNA of the CDR3: TGTGCCACCGGACAGGGCTATGGCTACACCTTC. J is TRBJ1-2 and V is TRBV30, with 8 bases matching TRBD1. The germline V gene encodes CDR1 GTSNPN and CDR2 SVGIG (reference sequence). The CDR3 covers 11 residues. Germline trimming cut 8 bases from V and 4 bases from J; bases unmatched to any gene: 3.

A few counts support this clone. The chain is built from TRBV28 and TRBJ1-2; 8 bases are shared with TRBD1. The CDR3 is 13 residues long. Germline CDR1 and CDR2: MDHEN and SYDVKM. V was clipped by 10 bases and J by 7 bases; unmatched bases: 11. CDR3 in DNA: TGTGCCATCATGTTACAGGGGGTTAGTGGCTACACCTTC. Its protein product is CAIMLQGVSGYTF.

This clone occurred once. The chain uses TRBV6-1 and TRBJ2-5, with 10 bases fitting TRBD2. The CDR3 totals 14 residues. Germline assignment: CDR1 MNHNS and CDR2 SASEGT. Losses at the gene ends were 6 bases for V and 2 bases for J; bases not matched to a gene: 3. CDR3 protein: CASSLAGVQETQYF. The CDR3 nucleotides are TGTGCCAGCAGCCTAGCGGGAGTACAAGAGACCCAGTACTTC.

In this sample, this clone turned up many times. The CDR3 DNA sequence: TGTGCCAGCAGCCGGTTGACCGGGGAGCTGTTTTTT. Translated, it gives CASSRLTGELFF. The V and J genes are TRBV7-2 and TRBJ2-2; D is unclear. V was cut by 5 bases and J by 5 bases, with 6 bases left in between. Looked up from germline, CDR1 is SGHTA and CDR2 is FQGNSA. The CDR3 is 12 residues long.

The CDR3 DNA reads as TGCGCCAGCACCATGAGTCTAGCGGGAGAAGAGACCCAGTACTTC. The encoded protein is CASTMSLAGEETQYF. V is TRBV5-1 and J is TRBJ2-5; 10 positions match TRBD2. The junction had 8 bases not matched to a gene; V was cut back by 6 bases and J by 3 bases. The germline V gene encodes CDR1 SGHRS and CDR2 YFSETQ. The CDR3 consists of 15 residues.

Of note for this clone: This CDR3 is also generated by other DNA sequences in the sample. In nucleotides, the CDR3 is TGTGCCAGTAGCTCCGGGACTAGCGGGTTTGATACGCAGTATTTT. Encoded protein: CASSSGTSGFDTQYF. V usage is TRBV19 and J usage is TRBJ2-3; 12 nucleotides match TRBD2. The V gene's germline CDR1 is LNHDA and CDR2 SQIVND (reference sequence). The CDR3 runs 15 residues. Trimming at V came to 6 bases and at J to 6 bases, leaving 7 bases not matched to a gene. Full variable domain (remainder filled in from reference TRBV19 and TRBJ2-3): DGGITQSPKYLFRKEGQNVTLSCEQNLNHDAMYWYRQDPGQGLRLIYYSQIVNDFQKGDIAEGYSVSREKKESFPLTVTSAQKNPTAFYLCASSSGTSGFDTQYFGPGTRLTVL.

This chain joins TRBV14 and TRBJ2-5, with TRBD1 matching over 8 bases. V lost 4 bases, J lost 3 bases, and 7 bases stayed unmatched. CDR3 length: 15 residues. Germline V lookup: CDR1 SGHDN, CDR2 FVKESK. CDR3 DNA: TGTGCCAGCAGCCTCGGACAGGGCATGAAAGAGACCCAGTACTTC. This translates into CASSLGQGMKETQYF. The full variable domain, in which reference TRBV14 and TRBJ2-5 provide the parts outside the CDR3, is EAGVTQFPSHSVIEKGQTVTLRCDPISGHDNLYWYRRVMGKEIKFLLHFVKESKQDESGMPNNRFLAERTGGTYSTLKVQPAELEDSGVYFCASSLGQGMKETQYFGPGTRLLVL.

CDR3 sequence: CASSMSWRQPYEQYF. The CDR3 bases are TGTGCCAGTAGTATGTCGTGGAGACAGCCCTACGAGCAGTACTTC. The gene calls are TRBV19 and TRBJ2-7; D is possibly TRBD1 (5 bases). V was trimmed by 3 bases and J by 2 bases, leaving 14 bases between them. CDR1 is LNHDA, CDR2 SQIVND, per germline (reference sequence). The CDR3 sequence is 15 residues long.

This clone occurred a few times. The gene calls are TRBV7-2 and TRBJ2-1; TRBD2 might be the D (6 bases). The ends were cut back, 10 bases at V and 3 bases at J, with 16 bases in the middle. Germline lookup yields CDR1 SGHTA and CDR2 FQGNSA. The length of the CDR3 is 14 residues. In nucleotides, the CDR3 is TGTGCCACCGTGAGCGGGCTAGTCTACAATGAGCAGTTCTTC. Residues: CATVSGLVYNEQFF.